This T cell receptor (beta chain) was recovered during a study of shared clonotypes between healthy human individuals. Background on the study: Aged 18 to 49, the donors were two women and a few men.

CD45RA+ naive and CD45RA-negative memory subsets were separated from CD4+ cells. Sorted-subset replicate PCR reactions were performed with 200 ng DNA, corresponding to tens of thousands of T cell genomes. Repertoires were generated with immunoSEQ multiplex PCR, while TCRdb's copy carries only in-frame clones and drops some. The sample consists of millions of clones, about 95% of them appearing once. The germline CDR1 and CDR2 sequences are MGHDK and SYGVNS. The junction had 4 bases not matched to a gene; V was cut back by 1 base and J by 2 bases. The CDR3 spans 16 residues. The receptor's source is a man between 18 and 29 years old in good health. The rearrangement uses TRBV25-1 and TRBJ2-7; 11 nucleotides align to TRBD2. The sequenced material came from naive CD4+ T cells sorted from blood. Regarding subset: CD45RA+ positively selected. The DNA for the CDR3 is TGTGCCAGCAGTGAATTGACTAGCGGGACTACCTACGAGCAGTACTTC. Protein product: CASSELTSGTTYEQYF.